This entry describes one T cell receptor (beta chain). The sorted Tregs were CD4+CD25+CD127-/low cells. Full-length variable regions came from constant-region reverse primers plus semi-nested Nested Universal Primer A PCR. In TCRdb, the 5' RACE reads were re-called with MiXCR into one record per CDR3 protein. Altogether roughly 60,000 distinct CDR3 sequences are present, about 28% being singletons, with the ten largest covering 2% to 2.5%. This CDR3 region has 13 residues. V lost 2 bases and J 5 bases, leaving 9 bases between the germline ends. Germline values: CDR1 MNHEY, CDR2 SVGAGI. Material: tumor-infiltrating Tregs sorted from the breast tumor. This receptor was obtained from a female donor with breast cancer. V and J are TRBV6-5 and TRBJ1-2; no reliable D call. CDR3 in DNA: TGTGCCAGCAGTTACGAGGAGCTATATGGCTACACCTTC. This sequence encodes CASSYEELYGYTF.